The rows below give T cell receptor beta chains drawn from one sample of a study of identical twins. TCRdb fed the 5' RACE reads into MiXCR, producing one record per CDR3 protein. The table records 450,000 or so distinct CDR3 sequences, 24% of them present only once. The sample was also linked to a second study, of T cells expressing NK-cell markers.

What was sequenced was CD4+ T cells sorted from blood. The receptors shown here come from a woman aged 18 to 35 in good health. Each CDR3 is given with its conserved first and last residue. Each record gives: clone size, D gene, J gene, V gene, CDR3 DNA, CDR3 protein. D genes are given only for firm matches. Expanded clones get a size class; other rows say once, few or many, or leave the size out.

. | . | TRBJ2-3 | TRBV6-5 | TGTGCCAGCAGTTACTCGGGCAGGTACACAGATACGCAGTATTTT | CASSYSGRYTDTQYF
many | . | TRBJ1-1 | TRBV29-1 | TGCAGCGTTGCGGCTGGCACGAACACTGAAGCTTTCTTT | CSVAAGTNTEAFF
. | . | TRBJ2-7 | TRBV20-1 | TGCAGTGCTAGAGATGTCCATTCCTCCTACGAGCAGTACTTC | CSARDVHSSYEQYF
few | TRBD1 | TRBJ1-2 | TRBV29-1 | TGCAGCGTGCAGGGACAGGGCTATGGCTACACCTTC | CSVQGQGYGYTF
. | TRBD2 | TRBJ2-3 | TRBV7-3 | TGTGCCAGCAGCTCGGGCGGGGGGTCCCCAGATACGCAGTATTTT | CASSSGGGSPDTQYF
few | TRBD2 | TRBJ2-2 | TRBV20-1 | TGCAGTGCTAGAGATCCTCAGCGGGAGAACACCGGGGAGCTGTTTTTT | CSARDPQRENTGELFF
few | . | TRBJ2-1 | TRBV2 | TGTGCCAGCACCCCGGGTCCCCCCAATGAGCAGTTCTTC | CASTPGPPNEQFF
. | . | TRBJ2-1 | TRBV9 | TGTGCCAGCAGCGTAGGGGGGATTATGAACAATGAGCAGTTCTTC | CASSVGGIMNNEQFF
few | . | TRBJ1-2 | TRBV11-2 | TGTGCCAGCAGCTTAGTACGATACGATTATGGCTACACCTTC | CASSLVRYDYGYTF
few | TRBD1 | TRBJ2-1 | TRBV12-3/TRBV12-4 | TGTGCCAGCAGTGGACAGGTCAGCGATGAGCAGTTCTTC | CASSGQVSDEQFF
. | . | TRBJ2-2 | TRBV30 | TGTGCCTGGAGTGAGGGAGCGGGCGCGAACACCGGGGAGCTGTTTTTT | CAWSEGAGANTGELFF
. | . | TRBJ2-1 | TRBV12-3/TRBV12-4 | TGTGCCAGCAAACCAAAGGAGAGGGGGAAGTACAATGAGCAGTTCTTC | CASKPKERGKYNEQFF
. | TRBD1 | TRBJ1-1 | TRBV20-1 | TGCAGTGCTAAGGAGGGGGCGAACACTGAAGCTTTCTTT | CSAKEGANTEAFF
. | . | TRBJ2-4 | TRBV29-1 | TGCAGCGTTGAACAGGTGAAAAACATTCAGTACTTC | CSVEQVKNIQYF
once | . | TRBJ2-7 | TRBV20-1 | TGCAGTGCTAGAGATTTCGTTACCTACGAGCAGTACTTC | CSARDFVTYEQYF
few | . | TRBJ2-2 | TRBV4-1 | TGCGCCAGCAGCCAAGGATGGACGGTGAACACCGGGGAGCTGTTTTTT | CASSQGWTVNTGELFF
few | TRBD1 | TRBJ2-7 | TRBV6-1 | TGTGCCAGCAGCGACAGGGGGACCGGCGCCTACGAGCAGTACTTC | CASSDRGTGAYEQYF
. | . | TRBJ2-2 | TRBV7-8 | TGTGCCAGCAGCACGGCCCCGGGACGGAGAACCGGGGAGCTGTTTTTT | CASSTAPGRRTGELFF
few | . | TRBJ2-5 | TRBV29-1 | TGCAGCACAGAGACAGCGATCCAAGAGACCCAGTACTTC | CSTETAIQETQYF
few | . | TRBJ2-1 | TRBV9 | TGTGCCAGCAGCGTAGGTGGACTCTCCTACAATGAGCAGTTCTTC | CASSVGGLSYNEQFF
. | . | TRBJ1-6 | TRBV6-5 | TGTGCCAGCAGTTACATAGGGACACCCCTCCACTTT | CASSYIGTPLHF
. | . | TRBJ2-2 | TRBV20-1 | TGCAGTGCTAGACTCGGTACCGGGGAGCTGTTTTTT | CSARLGTGELFF
few | . | TRBJ2-2 | TRBV5-1 | TGCGCCAGCAGTTTAATTGGACAGAACACCGGGGAGCTGTTTTTT | CASSLIGQNTGELFF
few | . | TRBJ2-7 | TRBV12-3/TRBV12-4 | TGTGCCAGCAGTTTATTCAACTACGAGCAGTACTTC | CASSLFNYEQYF
. | . | TRBJ2-3 | TRBV9 | TGTGCCAGCAGCGCACAGGCCTGGGTCACAGATACGCAGTATTTT | CASSAQAWVTDTQYF
. | TRBD1 | TRBJ2-5 | TRBV5-1 | TGCGCCAGCAGCTTGAACCCGACAGGGGAGGAGACCCAGTACTTC | CASSLNPTGEETQYF
many | . | TRBJ1-5 | TRBV5-1 | TGCGCCAGCAGCTTGGTAGGTGGAAATCAGCCCCAGCATTTT | CASSLVGGNQPQHF
. | . | TRBJ2-6 | TRBV4-3 | TGCGCCAGCAGCCAACACGGAGCTGGGGCCAACGTCCTGACTTTC | CASSQHGAGANVLTF
. | . | TRBJ2-3 | TRBV29-1 | TGCAGCGGCCGATCCACGGCAGATACGCAGTATTTT | CSGRSTADTQYF
. | . | TRBJ1-1 | TRBV10-3 | TGTGCCATCAGTGAGTCGACGAGTGAAGCTTTCTTT | CAISESTSEAFF
. | . | TRBJ2-4 | TRBV19 | TGTGCCAGTAGTATCTCCCTAGCCAAAAACATTCAGTACTTC | CASSISLAKNIQYF
. | . | TRBJ2-1 | TRBV3-1 | TGTGCCAGCAGCCCCAACCTAATCAATGAGCAGTTCTTC | CASSPNLINEQFF
few | . | TRBJ1-1 | TRBV27 | TGTGCCAGCAGTTTAGGCCTGGTCACTGAAGCTTTCTTT | CASSLGLVTEAFF
few | . | TRBJ2-3 | TRBV5-1 | TGCGCCAGCAGCGGATCCCCCCCACTGACAAGACACACAGATACGCAGTATTTT | CASSGSPPLTRHTDTQYF
few | . | TRBJ2-3 | TRBV4-3 | TGCGCCAGCAGCCAAGACTGGGCAAGCACGCAGTATTTT | CASSQDWASTQYF
few | TRBD1 | TRBJ2-7 | TRBV11-1 | TGTGCCAGCAGCTCTGACAGGGACGAGCAGTACTTC | CASSSDRDEQYF
few | TRBD2 | TRBJ2-1 | TRBV4-3 | TGCGCCAGCAGCCAAGACCCCGGGACTAGCAGATACAATGAGCAGTTCTTC | CASSQDPGTSRYNEQFF
. | TRBD2 | TRBJ2-7 | TRBV6-1 | TGTGCCAGCAGCAAACGGAGGGATAGCGGGAGTCCCGAGCAGTACTTC | CASSKRRDSGSPEQYF
few | . | TRBJ1-1 | TRBV10-3 | TGTGCCATCGCTTTTAACAGGGTTAACACTGAAGCTTTCTTT | CAIAFNRVNTEAFF
. | . | TRBJ2-7 | TRBV15 | TGTGCCACCAGCAGAATAAACCCCCGCCCCTACGAGCAGTACTTC | CATSRINPRPYEQYF
few | . | TRBJ2-1 | TRBV20-1 | TGCAGTGTATCGCCCCCGGCAGGGCGGAATGAGCAGTTCTTC | CSVSPPAGRNEQFF
. | TRBD1 | TRBJ2-7 | TRBV3-1 | TGTGCCAGCAGCCAGGCCGGGACAGGGGCCTACGAGCAGTACTTC | CASSQAGTGAYEQYF
few | TRBD2 | TRBJ2-1 | TRBV6-2/TRBV6-3 | TGTGCCAGCAGTCGATCGGGGGGATCCTACAATGAGCAGTTCTTC | CASSRSGGSYNEQFF